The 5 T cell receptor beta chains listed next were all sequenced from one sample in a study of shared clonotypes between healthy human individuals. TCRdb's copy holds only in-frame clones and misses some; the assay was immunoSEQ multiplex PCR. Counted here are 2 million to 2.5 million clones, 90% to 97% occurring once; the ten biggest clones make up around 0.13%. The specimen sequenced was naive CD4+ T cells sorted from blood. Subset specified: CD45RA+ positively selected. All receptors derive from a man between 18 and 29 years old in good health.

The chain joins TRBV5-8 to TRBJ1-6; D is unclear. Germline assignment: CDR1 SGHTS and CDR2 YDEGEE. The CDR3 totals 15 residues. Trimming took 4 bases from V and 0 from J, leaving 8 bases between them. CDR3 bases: TGTGCCAGCAGCCCCTCAAGCTCCTATAATTCACCCCTCCACTTT. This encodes CASSPSSSYNSPLHF.

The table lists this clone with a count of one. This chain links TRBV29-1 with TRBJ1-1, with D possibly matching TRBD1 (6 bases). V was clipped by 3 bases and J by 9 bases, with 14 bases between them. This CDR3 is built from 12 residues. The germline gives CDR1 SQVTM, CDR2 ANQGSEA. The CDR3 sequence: CSVEVAGAQAFF. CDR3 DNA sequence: TGCAGCGTTGAGGTTGCGGGGGCACAAGCTTTCTTT.

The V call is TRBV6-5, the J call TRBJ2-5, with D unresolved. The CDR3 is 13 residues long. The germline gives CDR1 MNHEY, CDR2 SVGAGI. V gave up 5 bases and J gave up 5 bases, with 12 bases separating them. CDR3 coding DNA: TGTGCCAGCAGTAAACCCGGTGCGGAGACCCAGTACTTC. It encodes CASSKPGAETQYF.

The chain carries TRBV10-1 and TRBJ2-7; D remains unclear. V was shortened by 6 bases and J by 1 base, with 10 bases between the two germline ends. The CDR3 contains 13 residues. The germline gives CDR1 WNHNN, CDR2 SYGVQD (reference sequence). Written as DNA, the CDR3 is TGCGCCAGCAGCTACGGGCCATCCTACGAGCAGTACTTC. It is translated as CASSYGPSYEQYF.

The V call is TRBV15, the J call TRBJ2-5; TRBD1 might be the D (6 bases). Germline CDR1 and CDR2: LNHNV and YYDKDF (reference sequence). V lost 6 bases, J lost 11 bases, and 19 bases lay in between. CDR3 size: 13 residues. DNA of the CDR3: TGTGCCACCAGAAGCACAGGGTCGCAGGGGCAGTACTTC. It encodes CATRSTGSQGQYF.